This is a list of T cell receptor beta chains from one sample in a study of blood T cell repertoires in COVID-19. This table comes from immunoSEQ multiplex PCR, and its TCRdb copy is limited to in-frame clones, with some not included. Among under 200,000 clones listed, roughly 78% were seen once. Material for sequencing was peripheral blood. These receptors all stem from a woman aged 60 to 75 with COVID-19, enrolled during active disease. Each CDR3 is given with its conserved first and last residue. Fields, in order: CDR3 DNA, CDR3 protein, J gene, V gene, D gene, clone size. A D gene is named only where the DNA matches it firmly. Some rows have no size entry. The others give once, few or many, or a class for an expanded clone.

CDR3nt: TGTGCCACCAGCAGAGAGCCAGGGGGCTCACCCCTCCACTTT; CDR3aa: CATSREPGGSPLHF; j_gene: TRBJ1-6; v_gene: TRBV15; d_gene: TRBD1; abundance: .
CDR3nt: TGCAGCGTTGGTAAAAGCGGAATGGGTGAGCAGTTCTTC; CDR3aa: CSVGKSGMGEQFF; j_gene: TRBJ2-1; v_gene: TRBV29-1; d_gene: .; abundance: .
CDR3nt: TGCGCCAGCAGCCAAGAAGGATTGGGGAGCTTTGAGCAGTTCTTC; CDR3aa: CASSQEGLGSFEQFF; j_gene: TRBJ2-1; v_gene: TRBV4-1; d_gene: .; abundance: .
CDR3nt: TGCAGCGTTATGACATGGCTGAGCTCCTACAATGAGCAGTTCTTC; CDR3aa: CSVMTWLSSYNEQFF; j_gene: TRBJ2-1; v_gene: TRBV29-1; d_gene: .; abundance: .
CDR3nt: TGTGCCAGCAGCCCGACGGGGGGCAACTATGGCTACACCTTC; CDR3aa: CASSPTGGNYGYTF; j_gene: TRBJ1-2; v_gene: TRBV5-6; d_gene: .; abundance: .
CDR3nt: TGTGCCAGCAGTTATCAGCGGGGCGGGGAAACCCAACGGTATACGCAGTATTTT; CDR3aa: CASSYQRGGETQRYTQYF; j_gene: TRBJ2-3; v_gene: TRBV6-2/TRBV6-3; d_gene: TRBD2; abundance: .
CDR3nt: TGTGCCAGCAGCCGTAGCTCCTACGAGCAGTACTTC; CDR3aa: CASSRSSYEQYF; j_gene: TRBJ2-7; v_gene: TRBV7-9; d_gene: .; abundance: few
CDR3nt: TGCGCCAGCAGCACCCGAGGTTCGGGATATGCTTTCTTT; CDR3aa: CASSTRGSGYAFF; j_gene: TRBJ1-1; v_gene: TRBV4-3; d_gene: .; abundance: once
CDR3nt: TGTGCCACCAGTGCGTCGGACAGGGGTAATGTTGAGACCCAGTACTTC; CDR3aa: CATSASDRGNVETQYF; j_gene: TRBJ2-5; v_gene: TRBV24-1; d_gene: TRBD1; abundance: .
CDR3nt: TGTGCCAGTTCTTTTCGGGACACGGGGCAGTTCTTC; CDR3aa: CASSFRDTGQFF; j_gene: TRBJ2-1; v_gene: TRBV19; d_gene: .; abundance: .